This T cell receptor beta chain comes out of a study of blood T cells in healthy people across ages. This clonotype was detected a few times. Its target is unknown. Study outcomes and limitations: With donor CMV status unknown, expanded clonotype changes were possibly confounded.

The authors ran a second PCR of about 7 to 12 cycles using a sample-barcoded 5' primer and a J-beta primer mix. Each CDR3 protein is one row after TCRdb ran MiXCR on the 5' RACE reads. Of fewer than 2,000,000 distinct CDR3 sequences in the sample, about two fifths were seen once. Trimming removed 6 bases at V and 10 bases at J, with 12 bases between. Germline CDR1 reads DFQATT; CDR2 reads SNEGSKA (reference sequence). The CDR3 length is 10 residues. The source is a human donor in good health. The sequencing sample was made of blood. The V call is TRBV20-1, the J call TRBJ1-1; D might be TRBD1 (5 bases). The CDR3 reads CSAVQGRAFF. The CDR3 region has the DNA TGCAGTGCGGTGCAGGGACGAGCTTTCTTT.